This TCR beta chain came from a study of beta chain features in type 1 diabetes (dated by TCRdb to between 2018 and 2020). For the wider study: Mean age, gender distribution, total cell number and subset yield were not different between patients and healthy donors. A total of approximately 100,000,000 sorted cells were examined across all samples, and the number of cells per subset was strongly correlated with RNA yield. In the study, recently diagnosed type 1 diabetes patients and matched healthy donors were compared on the TCRB repertoires of their sorted circulating CD4+ T cell subsets. Naive and central memory subsets were obtained from all 28 donors, but regulatory and stem cell-like memory subsets were isolated from only 8 patients and roughly 8 healthy donors. What the work shows at the level of the full study, not this receptor alone: In all four CD4+ subsets, TCRB CDR3 length was moderately but significantly shorter in type 1 diabetes patients. Naive, central memory and regulatory TCRB repertoires appeared more similar among patients than among healthy donors. Fewer insertions and more nucleotide deletions at VDJ recombination sites were observed in patients with type 1 diabetes, implying thymic rearrangement abnormalities. PCR might favor shorter templates, but patient and control samples were amplified and corrected together, so any skew would affect both groups equally. Because cDNA rather than genomic DNA was sequenced, highly expressing activated cells could have been over-represented, although no difference in activation and CD3 levels was found between groups. Only small numbers of individuals were included in the HLA sub-analyses, which left unresolved whether HLA type had any influence on TCRB rearrangement.

Sequences SGHAT (CDR1) and FQNNGV (CDR2) are obtained from the germline V gene. V has 5 bases trimmed and J has 5 bases trimmed; junction bases matching no gene number 7. Taken from cysteine to phenylalanine, the CDR3 has 14 residues. Only CDR3 DNA is held: 42 bases, read in frame from base 1. A single peripheral blood draw of around 120 mL on average was collected from each donor into heparinised tubes. A BD FACSAria II and a panel including CD45RO, CCR7, CD25, CD127, CD95 and CD27 were used to sort naive, central memory, regulatory and stem cell-like memory CD4+ T cells. Purity was above 95% for every sorted population. PBMCs were separated immediately by Lymphoprep density gradient centrifugation and were stained directly, without being cultured. Samples were stained and sorted in pairs, with one healthy donor and one patient per experiment, so that batch effects were minimized. This clone was seen only a few times. The specificity of this receptor is unknown. One base away there is no much larger clone; base qualities are not given.

All of the isolated RNA was reverse transcribed with the High Capacity cDNA Reverse Transcription Kit, so expressed TCRB transcripts were sequenced. Deep immunoSEQ sequencing was applied to naive, central memory and regulatory T cell samples, giving an average of about 3.4 million total reads per sample. Sorted cells were lysed in RLT buffer and RNA was extracted with DNase-treated RNeasy Micro or Mini kits, depending on cell number. To prevent cross-contamination, every cell subset was processed on its own, while patient and healthy donor samples were processed together. The immunoSEQ multiplex PCR was used to amplify TCRB sequences from cDNA, yielding 87-bp fragments that span the CDR3 region. Sequencing of the amplicons was done on the Illumina HiSeq platform. On the study's bioinformatics: PCR bias was corrected computationally using synthetic template baselines, and reads within Hamming distance 2 were collapsed, with unmergeable singletons discarded. Reads were aligned against IMGT to assign V, D and J genes, CDR3 length and insertions or deletions at six rearrangement sites. Within each subset, clonotype counts were normalized to sorted cell number, after which true diversity and Gini coefficients were computed with the tcR R package. The overlap coefficient, calculated on TCRB nucleotide sequences, was used to measure repertoire sharing. In its TCRdb copy, this immuneACCESS table keeps in-frame sequences only and misses some clones. Where compared with another copy, unresolved V genes explain less than half of these, and the others have no known cause. V and J calls and clone size follow that table, whereas D and trimming were derived from the DNA. Present in this sample are roughly 350,000 clones, over 8.5% of which were seen just once. The top ten constitute about 0.64% of the sample.

The rearrangement combines TRBV11-2 with TRBJ1-2, with 8 central nucleotides matching TRBD1. Input material: central memory CD4+ T cells from blood. The source is a man younger than 45 with type 1 diabetes. The bases are TGTGCCAGCAGCCTCGGGGACAGGAATTATGGCTACACCTTC. Its protein is CASSLGDRNYGYTF.